This entry lists 27 T cell receptor beta chains sequenced from one sample in a study of radiotherapy plus CTLA-4 blockade in lung cancer. Using immunoSEQ multiplex PCR, the repertoire was profiled, and TCRdb retains in-frame clones only, with some absent. The sample lists about 45,000 clones, approximately 67% seen once, with 20% to 30% in the top ten. The material sequenced was peripheral blood, taken from a patient treated with radiotherapy plus ipilimumab. These receptor sequences come from a human donor with non-small cell lung cancer who had a partial response to radiotherapy plus ipilimumab.

Ten or more counts support this clone. The V gene is TRBV27, the J gene TRBJ1-2; no definite D call. The CDR3 contains 14 residues. The V gene lost 0 bases and the J gene lost 8 bases, with 13 bases spanning the gap. Germline V lookup: CDR1 MNHEY, CDR2 SMNVEV (reference sequence). CDR3 sequence: CASSLSGGVGGYTF. The CDR3, as DNA: TGTGCCAGCAGTTTATCGGGCGGGGTTGGAGGCTACACCTTC.

V and J are TRBV6-5 and TRBJ1-6; no firm D call. V lost 7 bases and J lost 4, with 14 bases in between. Germline CDR1 reads MNHEY; CDR2 reads SVGAGI. The CDR3 is 15 amino acids. This chain's CDR3 is CASTESRGYNSPLHF. The CDR3 DNA is TGTGCCAGCACCGAATCTCGGGGTTATAATTCACCCCTCCACTTT.

This clone was counted a few times. The CDR3 DNA is TGTGCCATCAGTGAGATCGGGGATAACACTGAAGCTTTCTTT. This encodes CAISEIGDNTEAFF. V and J are TRBV10-3 and TRBJ1-1; D is undetermined. The V and J ends lost 2 bases and 2 bases respectively, with 9 bases between them. The germline V gene encodes CDR1 ENHRY and CDR2 SYGVKD. This CDR3 has 14 amino acids.

This clone ranks as medium-sized. J is TRBJ2-1 and V is TRBV6-5, with 7 bases matching TRBD2. The CDR3 is 14 residues long. The J segment lost 4 bases and the V segment lost 6 bases, leaving 6 bases of the junction unmatched. CDR1 is MNHEY, CDR2 SVGAGI, per germline. Written as DNA, the CDR3 is TGTGCCAGCAGGGGGACTACCCATTACAATGAGCAGTTCTTC. Its protein product is CASRGTTHYNEQFF.

This clone was seen only a few times. The chain uses TRBV6-6 and TRBJ2-2; D is possibly TRBD1 (5 bases). CDR3 size: 14 residues. CDR1 is MNHNY and CDR2 is SVGAGI in the germline V gene (reference sequence). Trimming left V 6 bases short and J 4 bases short, with 12 bases between. The CDR3 region has the DNA TGTGCCAGCAGATTTTATCAGGGCACCGGGGAGCTGTTTTTT. Protein product: CASRFYQGTGELFF.

The gene calls are TRBV10-2 and TRBJ2-7, with 10 bases lining up with TRBD2. The CDR3 has 19 residues. Germline CDR1 WSHSY, CDR2 SAAADI. With V trimmed by 3 bases and J by 2 bases, 16 bases remained unmatched. The CDR3 spells CASSEVRRSGLANPYEQYF. The CDR3 bases are TGCGCCAGCAGTGAAGTTCGCCGCTCGGGACTAGCGAATCCCTACGAGCAGTACTTC.

This chain uses TRBV4-2 with TRBJ2-3, with TRBD2 matching 9 bases. The CDR3 totals 17 residues. Germline lookup yields CDR1 LGHNA and CDR2 YNFKEQ. The V gene end was trimmed by 4 bases and the J gene end by 2 bases; junction bases not matched to a gene: 10. The CDR3 DNA reads TGTGCCAGCAGCCCTTCGTCGGGACTAGCCCCCACAGATACGCAGTATTTT. Translation: CASSPSSGLAPTDTQYF.

The rearrangement joins TRBV5-6 to TRBJ1-2; TRBD1 matches 10 bases. This CDR3 contains 14 residues. The ends lost 3 bases at V and 5 bases at J; junction bases unmatched: 4. Germline CDR1 SGHDT, CDR2 YYEEEE. The CDR3: CASSSLGQGYGYTF. The DNA of the CDR3 is TGTGCCAGCAGCTCTTTGGGACAGGGGTATGGCTACACCTTC.

There are many counts of this clone. This rearrangement joins TRBV14 to TRBJ2-5, with 7 bases that match TRBD1. CDR3 length: 15 amino acids. Germline CDR1 is SGHDN and CDR2 is FVKESK. The junction had 6 bases not matched to a gene; V was cut back by 0 bases and J by 5 bases. CDR3 amino acids: CASSQDLGQSETQYF. The CDR3, as DNA: TGTGCCAGCAGCCAAGACCTGGGACAGTCGGAGACCCAGTACTTC.

V is TRBV7-8 and J is TRBJ2-2; TRBD1 is a possible D gene (6 bases). The CDR3 has 13 amino acids. V dropped 5 bases and J dropped 7 bases, with 11 bases sitting between them. Per germline, CDR1 SGHVS and CDR2 FQNEAQ. The CDR3 DNA reads TGTGCCAGCAGCCCCCAGGGGCACGGGGAGCTGTTTTTT. Encoded protein: CASSPQGHGELFF.

V usage is TRBV13 and J usage is TRBJ2-1, with D possibly being TRBD2 (6 bases). Trimming took 5 bases from V and 13 from J, leaving 33 bases between them. The CDR3 is 18 residues long. Looked up from germline, CDR1 is PRHDT and CDR2 is FYEKMQ (reference sequence). CDR3 DNA: TGTGCCAGCAGCGAACCCTCCCCCGGGACTTTTGCTACAATTTATCAGTTCTTC. It is translated as CASSEPSPGTFATIYQFF.

The chain employs TRBV2 and TRBJ1-2; D is unclear. The CDR3 is made up of 13 amino acids. V was pared by 3 bases and J by 4 bases, with 9 bases between. Germline CDR1 SNHLY, CDR2 FYNNEI. CDR3 residues: CASSDSESYGYTF. For the CDR3, the DNA is TGTGCCAGCAGTGACTCGGAGAGCTATGGCTACACCTTC. Using reference TRBV2 and TRBJ1-2 for the parts outside the CDR3, the full variable domain is EPEVTQTPSHQVTQMGQEVILRCVPISNHLYFYWYRQILGQKVEFLVSFYNNEISEKSEIFDDQFSVERPDGSNFTLKIRSTKLEDSAMYFCASSDSESYGYTFGSGTRLTVV.

This clone turned up a few times. The chain combines TRBV5-4 with TRBJ2-3; 12 nucleotides align to TRBD2. Germline-derived CDR1 and CDR2 are SGHNT and YYREEE (reference sequence). J was trimmed by 0 bases and V by 4 bases; bases with no gene match: 3. This CDR3 region has 16 residues. The CDR3 here is CASSLGTSGSTDTQYF. The CDR3 DNA sequence: TGTGCCAGCAGCCTCGGGACTAGCGGGAGCACAGATACGCAGTATTTT.

The count of this clone is one. This rearrangement joins TRBV7-2 to TRBJ1-1; the match to TRBD1 covers 8 bases. V was clipped by 3 bases and J by 4 bases; unmatched bases: 7. Germline-derived CDR1 and CDR2 are SGHTA and FQGNSA. The CDR3 totals 15 residues. Here the CDR3 reads CASSFRGQTSTEAFF. The CDR3 DNA reads as TGTGCCAGCAGCTTCAGGGGGCAGACAAGCACTGAAGCTTTCTTT.

V and J are TRBV11-2 and TRBJ2-1, with D possibly being TRBD2 (5 bases). Per the germline V gene, CDR1 is SGHAT and CDR2 is FQNNGV. V was shortened by 3 bases and J by 9 bases, with 18 bases between the two germline ends. This CDR3 has 15 residues. CDR3 sequence (DNA): TGTGCCAGCAGCTTCCTGCCCGGGATTCCCAGTGAGCAGTTCTTC. Its translation: CASSFLPGIPSEQFF.

The J gene is TRBJ1-2, the V gene TRBV27; TRBD1 matches 7 bases. Losses at the gene ends were 6 bases for V and 4 bases for J; bases not matched to a gene: 5. The germline V gene has CDR1 MNHEY and CDR2 SMNVEV (reference sequence). This CDR3 spans 13 amino acids. DNA for the CDR3: TGTGCCAGCAGGCTGGGACAGTTCTATGGCTACACCTTC. Residues: CASRLGQFYGYTF.

This clone was recorded once. One end of the junction varies from germline; a read error may be responsible. The chain couples TRBV5-1 to TRBJ1-2, with a tentative D call TRBD1 (6 bases). Germline assignment: CDR1 SGHRS and CDR2 YFSETQ. The CDR3 is made up of 15 amino acids. CDR3 DNA sequence: TGCTCCAGCCGGTCACTTGAGGGGACAAACTATGGCTACACCTTC. Its protein is CSSRSLEGTNYGYTF.

This chain joins TRBV5-1 and TRBJ2-7; 13 bases are shared with TRBD2. The germline CDR1 and CDR2 sequences are SGHRS and YFSETQ. CDR3 length equals 17 residues. With 0 bases clipped from V and 2 bases from J, the junction kept 5 bases outside the gene matches. The CDR3 DNA sequence: TGCGCCAGCAGCTTGGGACTAGCGGGAGGTACCCCCTACGAGCAGTACTTC. Translation: CASSLGLAGGTPYEQYF.

The chain is built from TRBV7-3 and TRBJ2-7; 8 positions agree with TRBD2. Germline CDR1 SGHTA, CDR2 FQGTGA. Trimming took 4 bases from V and 3 from J; bases not matched to a gene: 8. There are 15 residues in the CDR3. CDR3 protein: CASSSGREGFYEQYF. The CDR3 coding sequence is TGTGCCAGCAGCTCCGGGAGGGAAGGGTTCTACGAGCAGTACTTC.

The V and J genes are TRBV7-2 and TRBJ2-2; a possible D gene is TRBD1 (6 bases). CDR1 SGHTA and CDR2 FQGNSA come from the germline V gene. The CDR3 extends over 17 amino acids. The V gene lost 5 bases and the J gene lost 6 bases, with 22 bases spanning the gap. The CDR3 sequence: CASSPRETGTRAGELFF. For the CDR3, the DNA is TGTGCCAGCAGCCCTAGAGAAACAGGGACCAGGGCCGGGGAGCTGTTTTTT.

This clone was recorded a few times. J is TRBJ2-1 and V is TRBV5-6; 8 positions match TRBD2. This CDR3 region has 16 residues. From germline, CDR1 is SGHDT and CDR2 YYEEEE. J gave up 8 bases and V 2 bases, and 12 bases lay outside the gene matches. CDR3 in amino acids: CASSLVGLAGRYEQFF. DNA of the CDR3: TGTGCCAGCAGCTTAGTAGGGTTAGCGGGAAGGTATGAGCAGTTCTTC. Variable domain in full (rest from reference TRBV5-6 and TRBJ2-1): DAGVTQSPTHLIKTRGQQVTLRCSPKSGHDTVSWYQQALGQGPQFIFQYYEEEERQRGNFPDRFSGHQFPNYSSELNVNALLLGDSALYLCASSLVGLAGRYEQFFGPGTRLTVL.

This clone appeared a few times. The chain recombines TRBV7-8 with TRBJ2-2, with D possibly being TRBD1 (6 bases). V lost 1 base and J 6 bases, leaving 12 bases between the germline ends. Germline V gene lookup returns CDR1 SGHVS and CDR2 FQNEAQ. CDR3 length equals 15 residues. The CDR3 loop reads CASSLVTGSSGELFF. CDR3 DNA sequence: TGTGCCAGCAGCTTAGTAACAGGGTCATCCGGGGAGCTGTTTTTT.

J is TRBJ2-7 and V is TRBV9, with a weak D call TRBD1 (5 bases). CDR3 length: 16 residues. Trimming took 0 bases from V and 6 from J, leaving 19 bases between them. The germline CDR1 and CDR2 sequences are SGDLS and YYNGEE. The CDR3 DNA sequence: TGTGCCAGCAGCGTAGGTCCATTCCCCGCAGGGTCCGAGCAGTACTTC. Translating gives CASSVGPFPAGSEQYF.

CDR3 sequence: CASSETGGTEAFF. The CDR3 DNA reads TGTGCCAGCAGCGAAACAGGGGGGACTGAAGCTTTCTTT. The chain recombines TRBV7-2 with TRBJ1-1, with 8 bases lining up with TRBD1. This CDR3 has 13 residues. V lost 5 bases to trimming and J lost 5 bases; unmatched junction nucleotides: 4. Germline CDR1 is SGHTA and CDR2 is FQGNSA.

This clone was seen only a few times. The chain uses TRBV14 and TRBJ1-2; TRBD1 matches 7 bases. The V and J ends lost 4 bases and 8 bases, in that order; junction bases with no gene match: 13. This CDR3 is built from 15 residues. The germline CDR1 and CDR2 sequences are SGHDN and FVKESK. CDR3 sequence reads: CASSPAGPQGIGYTF. CDR3 nucleotides: TGTGCCAGCAGCCCCGCAGGACCACAGGGGATCGGCTACACCTTC.

In its sample, this clone was seen a few times. The CDR3 region has the DNA TGTGCCAGCAGCATTCGGACAGGGAGGAACACTGAAGCTTTCTTT. Its protein is CASSIRTGRNTEAFF. This rearrangement joins TRBV14 to TRBJ1-1; the match to TRBD1 covers 8 bases. Germline CDR1 and CDR2: SGHDN and FVKESK. J gave up 1 base and V 5 bases, and 6 bases lay outside the gene matches. The CDR3 spans 15 residues.

J is TRBJ2-7 and V is TRBV11-2, with TRBD2 as a possible D gene (6 bases). This CDR3 contains 14 residues. CDR1 and CDR2 (germline): SGHAT, FQNNGV. The V end was cut by 10 bases, the J end by 3 bases, with 19 bases between. DNA for the CDR3: TGTGCCACCCAGGGTAGGGAGGAAGGCTACGAGCAGTACTTC. Protein: CATQGREEGYEQYF. Complete variable domain (other parts from reference TRBV11-2 and TRBJ2-7): EAGVAQSPRYKIIEKRQSVAFWCNPISGHATLYWYQQILGQGPKLLIQFQNNGVVDDSQLPKDRFSAERLKGVDSTLKIQPAKLEDSAVYLCATQGREEGYEQYFGPGTRLTVT.